This T cell receptor beta chain was sequenced for a study of identical twins. Whole-study findings and limits: Conclusions leaned on cross-sectional statistical analysis and did not track the same donors over time. There was more out-of-frame TCR alpha sharing in monozygotic twins than models estimated.

Each CDR3 protein gets one entry after TCRdb re-called the 5' RACE reads with MiXCR. This sample has under 250,000 distinct CDR3 sequences; around a tenth occur once, and the top ten carry just over 5%. This clonotype has at least ten counts. Its antigen is not known. Sequenced sample: memory (CD45RO+) T cells sorted from blood. This clonotype originated in a woman under 30 in good health.

The CDR3 nucleotides are TGCGCCAGCAGCTTGGGGGGAATCCAAGAGACCCAGTACTTC. This translates into CASSLGGIQETQYF. The V and J genes are TRBV5-1 and TRBJ2-5; no firm D call. This CDR3 contains 14 residues. V lost 0 bases and J lost 1, with 7 bases in between. The V gene's germline CDR1 is SGHRS and CDR2 YFSETQ.